Sequencing of this T cell receptor (beta chain) was carried out in a study of T cell repertoires in cytomegalovirus infection. The overall study: An indication of both CMV infection and matching HLA type came from public TCR beta signatures. Study-wide results and caveats: In two of eight donors, the top clonotype was HLA-C-restricted CMV-specific.

Comment on this clonotype: Its specificity is not known.

TCRdb redid the calling of the reads with MiXCR, one entry per CDR3 protein. The sample shows roughly 990,000 distinct CDR3 sequences, roughly a third of them seen only once. Germline CDR1 is MGHDK and CDR2 is SYGVNS. This CDR3 has 16 amino acids. J gave up 2 bases and V 4 bases, and 4 bases lay outside the gene matches. The sequence was obtained from a human donor in good health (CMV status not recorded). Some clones in this sample may be carry-over from other donors' samples. The sequenced sample was cultured CD8+ T cells from PBMCs, obtained from culture after CMV antigen stimulation. V and J are TRBV25-1 and TRBJ2-2; TRBD1 matches 10 bases. The CDR3 region has the DNA TGTGCCAGCAGTGTCGGACAGGGGGGCAACACCGGGGAGCTGTTTTTT. This encodes CASSVGQGGNTGELFF.